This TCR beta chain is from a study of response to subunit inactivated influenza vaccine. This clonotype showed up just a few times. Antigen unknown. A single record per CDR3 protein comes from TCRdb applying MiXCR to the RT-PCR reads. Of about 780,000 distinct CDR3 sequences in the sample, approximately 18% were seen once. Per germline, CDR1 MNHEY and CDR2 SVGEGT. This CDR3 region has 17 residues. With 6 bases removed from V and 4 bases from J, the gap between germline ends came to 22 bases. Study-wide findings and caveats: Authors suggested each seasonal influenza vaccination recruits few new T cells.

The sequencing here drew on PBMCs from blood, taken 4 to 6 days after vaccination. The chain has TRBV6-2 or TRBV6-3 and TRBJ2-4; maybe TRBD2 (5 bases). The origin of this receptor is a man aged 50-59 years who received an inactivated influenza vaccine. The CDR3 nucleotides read TGTGCCAGCAGCCCTCCCCCATACCGGACTTCGAAAAACATTCAGTACTTC. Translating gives CASSPPPYRTSKNIQYF.